These T cell receptor beta chains were read from a single sample in a study of CD8+CD57+ T cells in acquired aplastic anemia. TCRdb used MiXCR to reprocess the reads, holding one entry per CDR3 protein. The sample shows 200,000 to 250,000 distinct CDR3 sequences, over 60% of them seen only once. Sequenced input: sorted CD4+, CD8+, or CD8+CD57+ T cells (not recorded which) from PBMCs. These receptors all come from a human donor in good health. CDR3s include the opening cysteine and the closing phenylalanine or tryptophan. D genes are given only for firm matches. Expanded clones are given a class, and other clones once, few, many or no size at all.

len	v_gene	j_gene	d_gene	abundance	CDR3nt	CDR3aa
15	TRBV20-1	TRBJ2-7	.	.	TGCAGTGCTAGAGGTAGAAGCGGACAGCCCTACGAGCAGTACTTC	CSARGRSGQPYEQYF
17	TRBV7-9	TRBJ2-3	TRBD2	many	TGTGCCAGCAGCCCCCGGGGTAGCGGGGGGGCCGCCGATACGCAGTATTTT	CASSPRGSGGAADTQYF
18	TRBV9	TRBJ2-3	TRBD1	.	TGTGCCAGCAGCTTCTTAACAGGGGGCCGGTTGTCCGCGGATACGCAGTATTTT	CASSFLTGGRLSADTQYF
13	TRBV3-1	TRBJ2-5	.	once	TGTGCCAGCGATCGACCGGGGGTGAAGACCCAGTACTTC	CASDRPGVKTQYF
16	TRBV3-1	TRBJ2-5	TRBD2	.	TGTGCCAGCAGCCAAGTGGCTAGCGGGGATCTGGAGACCCAGTACTTC	CASSQVASGDLETQYF
16	TRBV4-2	TRBJ1-5	.	many	TGTGCCAGCAGCCAAGATCTGATGGACCTCAATCAGCCCCAGCATTTT	CASSQDLMDLNQPQHF
16	TRBV15	TRBJ2-5	.	once	TGTGCCACCAGCAGAGATCATATTTTGGGGATTGAGACCCAGTACTTC	CATSRDHILGIETQYF
15	TRBV7-4	TRBJ2-1	.	.	TGTGCCAGCAGCCTCCTGCCTCGGGATGCGAATGAGCAGTTCTTC	CASSLLPRDANEQFF
13	TRBV7-3	TRBJ2-1	.	.	TGTGCCAGCAGCTTCGACTCCTACAATGAGCAGTTCTTC	CASSFDSYNEQFF
15	TRBV9	TRBJ1-1	.	.	TGTGCCAGCAGCCCAGCCCACAGGCCGAACACTGAAGCTTTCTTT	CASSPAHRPNTEAFF
13	TRBV12-3/TRBV12-4	TRBJ1-5	.	.	TGTGCCAGCAGCCCATCCCGAGATCAGCCCCAGCATTTT	CASSPSRDQPQHF
14	TRBV6-2/TRBV6-3	TRBJ2-7	.	.	TGTGCCAGCAGTGTGCAGGTCATCACCTACGAGCAGTACTTC	CASSVQVITYEQYF
17	TRBV9	TRBJ1-4	.	.	TGTGCCAGCAGCGAGCATTATGGGGCGGGAACTAATGAAAAACTGTTTTTT	CASSEHYGAGTNEKLFF
13	TRBV20-1	TRBJ2-5	TRBD2	once	TGCAGTGCTACCGGGGGGGGCCAAGAGACCCAGTACTTC	CSATGGGQETQYF
16	TRBV20-1	TRBJ1-5	TRBD1	.	TGCAGTGCTGGCCGGGACAGTATTATTAGCAATCAGCCCCAGCATTTT	CSAGRDSIISNQPQHF
16	TRBV5-1	TRBJ2-1	TRBD2	once	TGCGCCAGCAGCTTGGATGTTAGCGGGATCTACAACGAGCAGTTCTTC	CASSLDVSGIYNEQFF
15	TRBV13	TRBJ2-3	.	few	TGTGCCAGCAGCTGGGCGGCAGGGGAGGGGGATACGCAGTATTTT	CASSWAAGEGDTQYF
19	TRBV7-3	TRBJ2-6	TRBD2	few	TGTGCCAGCAGTCCCCTAGCGGGGGGTCTTCCCTCTGGGGCCAACGTCCTGACTTTC	CASSPLAGGLPSGANVLTF
17	TRBV7-9	TRBJ1-4	TRBD1	.	TGTGCCAGCAGCTTAGACGACAGGGCAGCAACTAGTGAAAAACTGTTTTTT	CASSLDDRAATSEKLFF
13	TRBV2	TRBJ1-5	.	.	TGTGCCAGCATCGGAGGGTTAAATCAGCCCCAGCATTTT	CASIGGLNQPQHF
15	TRBV29-1	TRBJ2-5	TRBD2	.	TGCAGCTTGGACTGGACTAGACCTAACCAAGAGACCCAGTACTTC	CSLDWTRPNQETQYF
14	TRBV2	TRBJ1-5	.	.	TGTGCCAGCAGACCCGGGACCATAGTCGCCTACGAGCATTTT	CASRPGTIVAYEHF
17	TRBV7-3	TRBJ2-7	TRBD2	.	TGTGCCAGCAGCTTAGCTCCGTTGGCTAGCGGAACCTACGAGCAGCACTTC	CASSLAPLASGTYEQHF
15	TRBV20-1	TRBJ2-1	.	.	TGCAGTGCTACAGATGGTAGCGTGTCCCACAATGAGCAGCTCTTC	CSATDGSVSHNEQLF
13	TRBV20-1	TRBJ2-7	TRBD1	.	TGCAGTGCTAGTTCGACAGGGGGCTACGAGCAGTACTTC	CSASSTGGYEQYF
15	TRBV5-1	TRBJ2-3	.	.	TGCGCCAGCAGATTCCACGGGCTCAGCACAGATACGCAGTATTTT	CASRFHGLSTDTQYF
12	TRBV2	TRBJ2-3	.	few	TGTGCCAGCACGCGGGGCCCAGATACGCAGTATTTT	CASTRGPDTQYF
18	TRBV7-2	TRBJ1-5	TRBD1	.	TGTGCCAGCAGCTTAGAGGGACAGGCCTCCTTTCGCTATCAGCCCCAGCATTTT	CASSLEGQASFRYQPQHF
14	TRBV2	TRBJ1-1	.	once	TGTGCCAGCAGTACAGGGTGGACGAACACTGAAGCTTTCTTT	CASSTGWTNTEAFF
11	TRBV25-1	TRBJ2-1	.	.	TGTGCCAGCAGTCGGGTCAATGAGCAGTTCTTC	CASSRVNEQFF
12	TRBV9	TRBJ2-5	.	.	TGTGCCAGCAGCGTACGGAAAGAGACCCAGTACTTC	CASSVRKETQYF
14	TRBV7-9	TRBJ2-7	.	many	TGTGCCAGCAGCTCCTCCCGGGCCGGCTACGAGCAGTACTTC	CASSSSRAGYEQYF
16	TRBV3-1	TRBJ2-1	TRBD2	few	TGTGCCAGCAGCCAACTCCTAGCGGGAATAGGTGATGAGCAGTTCTTC	CASSQLLAGIGDEQFF